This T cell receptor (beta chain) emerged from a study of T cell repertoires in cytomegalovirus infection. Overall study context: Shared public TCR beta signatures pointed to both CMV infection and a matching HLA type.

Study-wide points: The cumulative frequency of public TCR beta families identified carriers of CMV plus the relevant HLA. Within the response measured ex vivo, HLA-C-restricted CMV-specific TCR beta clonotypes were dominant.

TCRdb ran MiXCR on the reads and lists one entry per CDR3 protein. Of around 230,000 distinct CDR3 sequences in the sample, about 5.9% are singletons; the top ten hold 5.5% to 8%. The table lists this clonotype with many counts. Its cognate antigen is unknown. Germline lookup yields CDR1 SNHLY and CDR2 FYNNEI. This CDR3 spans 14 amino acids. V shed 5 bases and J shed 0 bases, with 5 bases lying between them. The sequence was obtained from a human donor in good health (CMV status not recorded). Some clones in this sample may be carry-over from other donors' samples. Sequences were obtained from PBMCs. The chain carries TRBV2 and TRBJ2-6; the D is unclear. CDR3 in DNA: TGTGCCAGCAGTTTATTCTCTGGGGCCAACGTCCTGACTTTC. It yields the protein CASSLFSGANVLTF. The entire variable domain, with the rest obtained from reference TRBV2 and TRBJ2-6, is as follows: EPEVTQTPSHQVTQMGQEVILRCVPISNHLYFYWYRQILGQKVEFLVSFYNNEISEKSEIFDDQFSVERPDGSNFTLKIRSTKLEDSAMYFCASSLFSGANVLTFGAGSRLTVL.